The clone carrying this TCR beta chain was detected ten times or more. Alpha and beta chains were covered, as first-strand cDNA relied on TRAV- and TRBV-specific primers. It was with a constant-region primer and a V-primer adapter that TCRs were amplified over around 18 PCR cycles. From the reads, TCRdb called clonotypes with MiXCR, one entry per CDR3 protein. The data contain 100,000 or so distinct CDR3 sequences, about 20% of them singletons. The sample originates from a study of low-dose radiotherapy and immunotherapy resistance in tumors. Looking at the study overall: Each fraction given to Cohort 2 every two weeks delivered 1 Gy, and the total reached 13 Gy over 26 weeks.

Stated time point: after trial treatment. Treatment: LDRT plus nivolumab, ipilimumab, low-dose cyclophosphamide and aspirin (RACIN trial). The donors' treatment consisted of nivolumab, ipilimumab, aspirin, low-dose cyclophosphamide and low-dose radiotherapy. Germline V CDR1 and CDR2: GTSNPN, SVGIG (reference sequence). The V end was cut by 0 bases, the J end by 9 bases, with 12 bases between. This CDR3 is built from 12 residues. The chain recombines TRBV30 with TRBJ2-7; D gene uncertain. Here the sequenced sample was PBMCs, taken after low-dose radiotherapy plus immunotherapy. This TCR came from a male donor with prostate cancer. The CDR3 DNA reads as TGTGCCTGGAGTGTTGACCGAATATGGCAGTACTTC. Its protein product is CAWSVDRIWQYF.